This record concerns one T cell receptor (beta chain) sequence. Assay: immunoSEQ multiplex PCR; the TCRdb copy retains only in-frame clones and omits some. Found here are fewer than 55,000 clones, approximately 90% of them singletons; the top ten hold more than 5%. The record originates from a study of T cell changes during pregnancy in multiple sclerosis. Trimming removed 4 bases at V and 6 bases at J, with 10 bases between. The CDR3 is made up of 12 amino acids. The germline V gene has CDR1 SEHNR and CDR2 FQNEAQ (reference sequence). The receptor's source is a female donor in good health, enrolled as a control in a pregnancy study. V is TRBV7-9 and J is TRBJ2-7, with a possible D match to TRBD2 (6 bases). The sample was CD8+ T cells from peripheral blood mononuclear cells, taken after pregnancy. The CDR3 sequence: CASSSEGGEQYF. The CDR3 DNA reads TGTGCCAGCAGCTCCGAGGGAGGCGAGCAGTACTTC.